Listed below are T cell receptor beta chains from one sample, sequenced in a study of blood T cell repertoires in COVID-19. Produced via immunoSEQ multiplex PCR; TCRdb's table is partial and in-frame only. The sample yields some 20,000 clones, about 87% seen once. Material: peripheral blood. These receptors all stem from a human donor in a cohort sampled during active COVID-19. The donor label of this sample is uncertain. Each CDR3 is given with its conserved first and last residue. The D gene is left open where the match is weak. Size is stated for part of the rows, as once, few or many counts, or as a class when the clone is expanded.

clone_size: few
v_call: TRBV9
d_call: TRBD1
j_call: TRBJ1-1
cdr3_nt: TGTGCCAGCAGCGTTGGGGACAGGGCTGAAGCTTTCTTT
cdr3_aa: CASSVGDRAEAFF

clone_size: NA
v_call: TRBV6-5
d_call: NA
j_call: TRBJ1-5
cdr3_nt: TGTGCCAGCAGTTACTCGGAGAATCAGCCCCAGCATTTT
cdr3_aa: CASSYSENQPQHF

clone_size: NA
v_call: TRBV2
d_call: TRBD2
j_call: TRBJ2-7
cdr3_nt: TGTGCCAGTAGCGGGTACGGGTCCTACGAGCAGTACTTC
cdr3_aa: CASSGYGSYEQYF

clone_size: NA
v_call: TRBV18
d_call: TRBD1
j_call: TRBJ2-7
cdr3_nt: TGTGCCAGCTCATCAGGGACAGGGGACCACGAGCAGTACTTC
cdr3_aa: CASSSGTGDHEQYF

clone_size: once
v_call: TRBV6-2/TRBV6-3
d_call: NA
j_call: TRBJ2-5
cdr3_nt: TGTGCCAGCAGCCATCCCTATGGGAGTCGAGAGACCCAGTACTTC
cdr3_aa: CASSHPYGSRETQYF

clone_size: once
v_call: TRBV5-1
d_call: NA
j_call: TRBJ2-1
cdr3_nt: TGCGCCAGCAGCTTGGAGTTGGGACTGAACAATGAGCAGTTCTTC
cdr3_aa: CASSLELGLNNEQFF

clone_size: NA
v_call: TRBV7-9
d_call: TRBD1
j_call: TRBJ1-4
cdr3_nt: TGTGCCAGCAGTAGGACAGGAGGTGAAAAACTGTTTTTT
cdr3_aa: CASSRTGGEKLFF

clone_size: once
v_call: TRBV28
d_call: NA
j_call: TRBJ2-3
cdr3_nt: TGTGCCAGCAGTCCTGATCTCCGCGCAGATACGCAGTATTTT
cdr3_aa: CASSPDLRADTQYF

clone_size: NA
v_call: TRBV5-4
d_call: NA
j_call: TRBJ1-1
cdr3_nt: TGTGCCAGCAGCTTGGGGGGAGCGAACACTGAAGCTTTCTTT
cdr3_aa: CASSLGGANTEAFF

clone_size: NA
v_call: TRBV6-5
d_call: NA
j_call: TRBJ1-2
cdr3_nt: TGTGCCAGCAGTCCTCGGGGGGGGGTTGGTGGCTACACCTTC
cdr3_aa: CASSPRGGVGGYTF

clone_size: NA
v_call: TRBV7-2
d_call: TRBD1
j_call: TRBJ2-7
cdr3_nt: TGTGCCAGCAGCACCCAAGGACAGGGCTACGAGCAGTACTTC
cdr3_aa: CASSTQGQGYEQYF

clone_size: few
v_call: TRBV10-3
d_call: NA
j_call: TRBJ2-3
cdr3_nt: TGTGCCATCAGGGAAGGGGGGGGAGAAGATACGCAGTATTTT
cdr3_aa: CAIREGGGEDTQYF

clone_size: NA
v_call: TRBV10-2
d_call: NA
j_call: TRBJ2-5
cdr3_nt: TGCGCCAGCTCTCGGCAAGAGACCCAGTACTTC
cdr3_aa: CASSRQETQYF

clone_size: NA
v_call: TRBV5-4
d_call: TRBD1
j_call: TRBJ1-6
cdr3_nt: TGTGCCAGCAGCCAGGGACAGGGGTTCAATGATTCACCCCTCCACTTT
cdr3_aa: CASSQGQGFNDSPLHF

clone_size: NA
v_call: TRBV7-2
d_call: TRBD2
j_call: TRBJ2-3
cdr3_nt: TGTGCCAGCAGTGCCCATTGGGGACTAGCGCCAGTTGGGGATACGCAGTATTTT
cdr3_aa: CASSAHWGLAPVGDTQYF

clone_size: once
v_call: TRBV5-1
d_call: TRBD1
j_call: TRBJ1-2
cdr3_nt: TGCGCCAGCAGCCTGACAGGGGATCGGGACTATGGCTACACCTTC
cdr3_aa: CASSLTGDRDYGYTF

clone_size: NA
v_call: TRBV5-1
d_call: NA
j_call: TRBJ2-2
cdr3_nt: TGCGCCAGCAGCTTAGATGGGGCTGACGGGGAGCTGTTTTTT
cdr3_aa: CASSLDGADGELFF

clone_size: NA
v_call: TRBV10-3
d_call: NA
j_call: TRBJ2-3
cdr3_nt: TGTGCCATCAGTGAGTCCGGCGGATTCACAGATACGCAGTATTTT
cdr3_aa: CAISESGGFTDTQYF

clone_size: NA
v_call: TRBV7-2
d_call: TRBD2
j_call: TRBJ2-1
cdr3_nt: TGTGCCAGCAGCACCGGGACTAGCTCCTACAATGAGCAGTTCTTC
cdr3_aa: CASSTGTSSYNEQFF

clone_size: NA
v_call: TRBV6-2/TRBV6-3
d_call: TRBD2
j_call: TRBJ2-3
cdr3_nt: TGTGCCAGCAGTTACGGATGGCTAGCGGTGAGCACAGATACGCAGTATTTT
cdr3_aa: CASSYGWLAVSTDTQYF

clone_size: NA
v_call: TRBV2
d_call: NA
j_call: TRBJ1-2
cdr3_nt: TGTGCCAGCAGTGAATGGTCAGGGGCCGCCGGCTACACCTTC
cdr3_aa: CASSEWSGAAGYTF

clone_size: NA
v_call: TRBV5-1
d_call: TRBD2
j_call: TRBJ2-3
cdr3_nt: TGCGCCAGCAGCTTCGGACTAGCGGGAGTTCTGGGGACAGATACGCAGTATTTT
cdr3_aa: CASSFGLAGVLGTDTQYF

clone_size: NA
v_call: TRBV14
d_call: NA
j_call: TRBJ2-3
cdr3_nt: TGTGCCAGCAGCCATTTTTCTAGCACAGATACGCAGTATTTT
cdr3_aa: CASSHFSSTDTQYF

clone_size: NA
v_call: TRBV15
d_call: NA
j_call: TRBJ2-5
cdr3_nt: TGTGCCACCAGCAGGACGACAGACCAAGAGACCCAGTACTTC
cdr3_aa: CATSRTTDQETQYF

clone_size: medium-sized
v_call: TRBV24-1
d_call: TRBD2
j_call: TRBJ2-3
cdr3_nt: TGTGCCACCAGTGATTCTGGACTAGCGGGCCGGTCAGATACGCAGTATTTT
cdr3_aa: CATSDSGLAGRSDTQYF

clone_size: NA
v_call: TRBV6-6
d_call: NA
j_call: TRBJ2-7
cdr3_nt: TGTGCCAGCAGCGCAACGGAGGGCAGTTCCTACGAGCAGTACTTC
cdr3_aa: CASSATEGSSYEQYF

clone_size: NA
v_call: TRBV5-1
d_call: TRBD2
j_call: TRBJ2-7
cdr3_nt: TGCGCCAGCAGCTATACAGCCGGGACTAGCGGGACACTCGAGCAGTACTTC
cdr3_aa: CASSYTAGTSGTLEQYF